This T cell receptor (beta chain) comes out of a study of blood T cell repertoires in COVID-19. Repertoires were generated with immunoSEQ multiplex PCR, while TCRdb's copy carries only in-frame clones and drops some. The sample shows 150,000 to 200,000 clones, roughly nine tenths of them seen only once. About this clone: This is likely a read error, given that the CDR3 carries no conserved phenylalanine or tryptophan at its end.

This CDR3 has 15 amino acids. V shed 11 bases, J shed 0 bases, and the junction held 9 bases outside the gene matches. Germline V gene data show CDR1 as LNHNV and CDR2 as YYDKDF (reference sequence). V is TRBV15 and J is TRBJ1-2; 10 nucleotides line up with TRBD1. Sequences were obtained from peripheral blood. The TCR comes from a man aged 18 to 30 with acute or convalescent COVID-19. The CDR3 protein is CASRDRGMANYGYTL. Here the CDR3 DNA reads TGTGCCTCGAGGGACAGGGGAATGGCTAACTATGGCTACACCCTC.